Listed here is a single T cell receptor (beta chain). Trimming removed 3 bases from V and 7 bases from J; junction bases left unmatched: 9. The CDR3 is 16 residues long. The germline gives CDR1 SGHRS, CDR2 YFSETQ. Only Caucasian adults living in Nashville, Tennessee served as donors. The data derive from a study of shared clonotypes between healthy human individuals. For the study at large: The composition of the donors was two women and a few men aged 18 to 49.

TCRdb's table, derived via immunoSEQ multiplex PCR, lists solely in-frame clones and lacks some. The profile shows some 2,100,000 clones, roughly 95% of them singletons. The source material was naive CD4+ T cells sorted from blood. Subset indicated: CD45RA+ positively selected. The genes are TRBV5-1 and TRBJ2-2; TRBD1 aligns across 10 bases. This TCR was recovered from a man younger than 35 in good health. The CDR3 loop reads CASSSTGTGARGELFF. The CDR3 DNA sequence: TGCGCCAGCAGCTCAACCGGGACAGGGGCCCGCGGGGAGCTGTTTTTT.